What follows describes a single T cell receptor (beta chain). The antigen is undetermined. The CDR3 contains 15 residues. Germline V gives CDR1 MNHEY, CDR2 SMNVEV (reference sequence). The V gene end was trimmed by 0 bases and the J gene end by 6 bases; junction bases not matched to a gene: 5. This entry is derived from a study of blood T cells in healthy people across ages. A J-beta primer mix and a sample-barcoded 5' primer were used in a second PCR of about 6 to 12 cycles. Each sample provided no less than 2.5 million CDR3-containing paired-end reads. Via MiXCR, TCRdb re-called the 5' RACE reads, giving one row per CDR3 protein. This sample has about 1.4 million distinct CDR3 sequences, with approximately 59% found just once. Findings and caveats of the study: Not knowing donor CMV status may have confounded expanded clonotype changes.

The source material was blood. The clonotype was recovered from a man younger than 30 in good health. The gene calls are TRBV27 and TRBJ2-1; 7 nucleotides match TRBD1. The DNA for the CDR3 is TGTGCCAGCAGTTTATCGGCGGCAGGGGGCAATGAGCAGTTCTTC. Protein sequence: CASSLSAAGGNEQFF.